The 20 T cell receptor beta chains below all came from one sample that was sequenced in a study of shared clonotypes between healthy human individuals. The repertoire was sequenced with immunoSEQ multiplex PCR; TCRdb's copy has only in-frame clones and lacks some. The sample records approximately 470,000 clones, 60% to 80% being singletons. Sequenced sample: PBMCs. These receptors all come from a woman in her thirties or forties in good health. Some clones in this sample may be carry-over from other donors' samples.

In regard to this clone: A much larger clone differs by one base, so this may be a read error. The same CDR3 arises from other DNA sequences in this sample as well. The genes are TRBV29-1 and TRBJ1-1, with D perhaps matching TRBD1 (5 bases). Germline V gives CDR1 SQVTM, CDR2 ANQGSEA. The CDR3 loop spans 12 amino acids. The chain's CDR3 is CSVWREDTEAFF. The DNA for the CDR3 is TGCAGCGTGTGGAGGGAGGACACTGAAGCCTTCTTT.

Note on this clone: This probably arose from a read error, given a far larger clone one base away. V usage is TRBV6-1 and J usage is TRBJ2-1; 9 nucleotides agree with TRBD1. This CDR3 comprises 14 residues. With 3 bases clipped from V and 12 bases from J, the junction kept 9 bases outside the gene matches. Germline V CDR1 and CDR2: MNHNS, SASEGT. For the CDR3, the DNA is TGTGCCAGCAGTGACGGACAGGGGCACGAGGGGCAGTTCTTC. This translates into CASSDGQGHEGQFF.

This rearrangement joins TRBV4-1 to TRBJ1-3; no reliable D call. V lost 0 bases and J lost 0, with 9 bases in between. The CDR3 spans 16 residues. CDR1 is MGHRA and CDR2 is YSYEKL in the germline V gene. Written as DNA, the CDR3 is TGCGCCAGCAGCCAAGAATTTTGGAGCTCTGGAAACACCATATATTTT. As protein: CASSQEFWSSGNTIYF.

Of note for this clone: It is likely a read error: a sequence one base away is far more abundant. The identical CDR3 is also encoded by other nucleotide sequences in the sample. The V gene is TRBV11-2, the J gene TRBJ1-1; no clear D gene. The CDR3 spans 16 residues. Germline V CDR1 and CDR2: SGHAT, FQNNGV. The CDR3 DNA reads TGTGCTAGCAGCTCCCCTGAGTGGATTCGGGACACTGAAGCTTTCTTT. Protein: CASSSPEWIRDTEAFF.

The chain recombines TRBV6-1 with TRBJ1-4, with 9 positions matching TRBD1. The J segment lost 5 bases and the V segment lost 10 bases, leaving 5 bases of the junction unmatched. This CDR3 spans 13 amino acids. CDR1 is MNHNS, CDR2 SASEGT, per germline. In DNA, the CDR3 is TGTGCCATCTGGGACAGGGTCAATGAAAAACTGTTTTTT. Amino acids: CAIWDRVNEKLFF.

The chain is built from TRBV5-1 and TRBJ2-3; D may be TRBD2 (6 bases). Trimming stripped 4 bases from V and 6 bases from J, with 6 bases between. The CDR3 has 11 amino acids. Germline V CDR1 and CDR2: SGHRS, YFSETQ. The CDR3 loop is CASSGGDTQYF. As DNA, the CDR3 is TGCGCCAGCAGCGGGGGGGATACGCAGTATTTT.

The J gene is TRBJ2-5, the V gene TRBV5-1; 7 positions match TRBD2. V shed 2 bases, J shed 5 bases, and the junction held 9 bases outside the gene matches. The CDR3 is 15 amino acids. The V gene's germline CDR1 is SGHRS and CDR2 YFSETQ. Here the CDR3 DNA reads TGCGCCAGCAGCTTCTATGCGGGAGAGGGGGAGACCCAGTACTTC. As protein: CASSFYAGEGETQYF.

The sample holds one count of this clone. This chain links TRBV5-1 with TRBJ1-2, with D unclear. The CDR3 totals 15 residues. Germline-derived CDR1 and CDR2 are SGHRS and YFSETQ. Trimming took 0 bases from V and 7 from J, leaving 16 bases between them. The CDR3 region is CASSLDSGRISGYTF. The CDR3 bases are TGCGCCAGCAGCTTGGATAGCGGCAGAATCTCTGGCTACACCTTC.

This clone was observed once. V usage is TRBV6-1 and J usage is TRBJ2-7; 7 bases agree with TRBD2. Trimming at V came to 1 base and at J to 1 base, leaving 4 bases not matched to a gene. The V gene's germline CDR1 is MNHNS and CDR2 SASEGT. This CDR3 has 15 residues. In DNA form, the CDR3 reads TGTGCCAGCAGTGAAGATCCGGGAGGATCCTACGAGCAGTACTTC. It yields the protein CASSEDPGGSYEQYF.

The CDR3 loop reads CASSQATSRNTEAFF. The DNA for the CDR3 is TGTGCCAGCAGCCAAGCGACAAGCCGAAACACTGAAGCTTTCTTT. The V call is TRBV14, the J call TRBJ1-1; no definite D call. V lost 1 base and J 2 bases, leaving 11 bases between the germline ends. CDR1 is SGHDN and CDR2 is FVKESK in the germline V gene. CDR3 length: 15 amino acids.

This chain joins TRBV25-1 and TRBJ1-4; the D is unclear. V was clipped by 6 bases and J by 2 bases, with 10 bases between them. The CDR3 contains 14 residues. Germline CDR1 MGHDK, CDR2 SYGVNS. The CDR3 loop reads CASSAAGTNEKLFF. In DNA, the CDR3 is TGTGCCAGCAGCGCAGCGGGTACTAATGAAAAACTGTTTTTT.

V usage is TRBV11-1 and J usage is TRBJ1-1; D not resolved. Between the trimmed V and J ends, which lost 7 bases and 1 base, there was a span of 10 bases. The CDR3 totals 13 residues. Germline loops: CDR1 SGHAT, CDR2 FQDESV (reference sequence). CDR3 sequence reads: CASTPRRNTEAFF. In DNA form, the CDR3 reads TGTGCCAGCACCCCACGGAGGAACACTGAAGCTTTCTTT.

The gene calls are TRBV30 and TRBJ1-2, with D perhaps TRBD1 (6 bases). Trimming removed 2 bases from V and 8 bases from J, with 18 bases in between. From germline, CDR1 is GTSNPN and CDR2 SVGIG (reference sequence). There are 14 residues in the CDR3. The CDR3 nucleotides are TGTGCCTGGAGTTTAAATACAGGGATAGGGGGCTACACCTTC. Encoded protein: CAWSLNTGIGGYTF. The variable domain in full, with the rest retrieved from reference TRBV30 and TRBJ1-2, is SQTIHQWPATLVQPVGSPLSLECTVEGTSNPNLYWYRQAAGRGLQLLFYSVGIGQISSEVPQNLSASRPQDRQFILSSKKLLLSDSGFYLCAWSLNTGIGGYTFGSGTRLTVV.

The table lists this clone with a count of one. V is TRBV2 and J is TRBJ1-6, with TRBD1 matching over 7 bases. The germline V gene encodes CDR1 SNHLY and CDR2 FYNNEI. CDR3 length: 15 amino acids. V gave up 5 bases and J gave up 5 bases; unmatched junction bases: 6. The CDR3 nucleotides are TGTGCCAGCAGTTTATATACAGGGGATAATTCACCCCTCCACTTT. Amino acids: CASSLYTGDNSPLHF. Filled out from reference TRBV2 and TRBJ1-6, the complete variable domain reads EPEVTQTPSHQVTQMGQEVILRCVPISNHLYFYWYRQILGQKVEFLVSFYNNEISEKSEIFDDQFSVERPDGSNFTLKIRSTKLEDSAMYFCASSLYTGDNSPLHFGNGTRLTVT.

This clone has more than one count but fewer than ten. The V call is TRBV2, the J call TRBJ2-7, with D uncertain. The J call is doubtful: the DNA matches TRBJ2-5 better. The CDR3 is made up of 11 amino acids. The germline gives CDR1 SNHLY, CDR2 FYNNEI. The CDR3 sequence is CASSEEETQYF. The CDR3 DNA is TGTGCCAGCAGTGAGGAAGAGACCCAGTACTTC.

This clone has more than one count but fewer than ten. The CDR3, as DNA: TGTGCCAGCAGCAGTACAGGGCCGGGAGAGACCCAGTACTTC. It encodes CASSSTGPGETQYF. The chain employs TRBV11-2 and TRBJ2-5; D is perhaps TRBD1 (6 bases). Germline V gives CDR1 SGHAT, CDR2 FQNNGV. The CDR3 is 14 amino acids. Trimming left V 5 bases short and J 4 bases short, with 14 bases between.

Only a few counts were recorded for this clone. The chain is built from TRBV7-6 and TRBJ2-5, with D maybe TRBD1 (5 bases). V was pared by 5 bases and J by 5 bases, with 12 bases between. In germline, CDR1 is SGHVS, CDR2 FNYEAQ. This CDR3 spans 13 amino acids. The CDR3 coding sequence is TGTGCCAGCAGCCGTCAGGGTTGGGAGACCCAGTACTTC. Protein: CASSRQGWETQYF.

The chain uses TRBV5-4 and TRBJ2-1; possibly TRBD1 for D (6 bases). The CDR3 spans 16 residues. V lost 4 bases and J lost 6, with 20 bases in between. Germline assignment: CDR1 SGHNT and CDR2 YYREEE (reference sequence). For the CDR3, the DNA is TGTGCCAGCAGCAACCAGGGGTTCCAAACATTCAATGAGCAGTTCTTC. Translated, it gives CASSNQGFQTFNEQFF.

The chain couples TRBV7-6 to TRBJ2-5; D gene unclear. The CDR3 consists of 14 residues. Per germline, CDR1 SGHVS and CDR2 FNYEAQ. The germline V and J ends were trimmed by 0 bases and 2 bases, with 7 bases remaining between them. CDR3 in DNA: TGTGCCAGCAGCTTAGCTGTCAGACAAGAGACCCAGTACTTC. As protein: CASSLAVRQETQYF.

This chain uses TRBV30 with TRBJ2-1, with TRBD1 matching over 9 bases. V trimming: 2 bases; J trimming: 12 bases; junction bases outside the gene matches: 8. The germline CDR1 and CDR2 sequences are GTSNPN and SVGIG (reference sequence). The CDR3 has 13 amino acids. The CDR3 sequence is CAWSKGQGSGQFF. As DNA, the CDR3 is TGTGCCTGGAGTAAGGGACAGGGTTCTGGGCAGTTCTTC. Complete variable domain (other parts from reference TRBV30 and TRBJ2-1): SQTIHQWPATLVQPVGSPLSLECTVEGTSNPNLYWYRQAAGRGLQLLFYSVGIGQISSEVPQNLSASRPQDRQFILSSKKLLLSDSGFYLCAWSKGQGSGQFFGPGTRLTVL.